The 11 T cell receptor beta chains below all came from one sample that was sequenced in a study of T cell responses to AZD1222 COVID-19 vaccine. The method was immunoSEQ multiplex PCR; TCRdb's version includes in-frame clones alone and lacks a portion of them. The sample shows 200,000 or so clones, 85% to 90% of them seen only once. Specimen: peripheral blood, collected on day 0 of MenACWY control vaccination. These receptors all stem from an adult in good health.

The rearrangement joins TRBV2 to TRBJ1-1, with 7 bases matching TRBD1. With V trimmed by 7 bases and J by 10 bases, 6 bases remained unmatched. The CDR3 runs 11 residues. Germline CDR1 reads SNHLY; CDR2 reads FYNNEI. This CDR3 reads CASINPGGAFF. DNA of the CDR3: TGTGCCAGCATAAATCCAGGGGGAGCTTTCTTT.

J is TRBJ2-7 and V is TRBV2; 7 bases line up with TRBD1. With V trimmed by 6 bases and J by 2 bases, 13 bases remained unmatched. The CDR3 sequence is 16 residues long. Germline-derived CDR1 and CDR2 are SNHLY and FYNNEI. Here the CDR3 reads CASSPRLGTATYEQYF. In nucleotides, the CDR3 is TGTGCCAGCAGCCCAAGATTGGGGACAGCCACCTACGAGCAGTACTTC.

Note on this clone: At one end, the junction sequence differs from germline, possibly due to a read error. CDR3 in DNA: TGTGCCTGGAGTGTTGGGGGATACACTGAGCAGTTCTTC. This gives the protein CAWSVGGYTEQFF. This chain uses TRBV30 with TRBJ2-1, with D perhaps given as TRBD1 or TRBD2 (5 bases each). CDR3 length equals 13 residues. Germline CDR1 reads GTSNPN; CDR2 reads SVGIG (reference sequence).

The V gene is TRBV5-4, the J gene TRBJ1-1; the match to TRBD1 covers 8 bases. The CDR3 contains 14 residues. Germline assignment: CDR1 SGHNT and CDR2 YYREEE (reference sequence). With 0 bases clipped from V and 4 bases from J, the junction kept 2 bases outside the gene matches. The CDR3 DNA sequence: TGTGCCAGCAGCTTGGCCACAGGGGGCACTGAAGCTTTCTTT. Its protein product is CASSLATGGTEAFF.

This chain links TRBV29-1 with TRBJ2-3; unclear D gene. Germline V gives CDR1 SQVTM, CDR2 ANQGSEA. CDR3 length equals 11 residues. The V end was cut by 0 bases, the J end by 6 bases, with 4 bases between. CDR3 in amino acids: CSVEEPDTQYF. The CDR3 DNA follows: TGCAGCGTTGAAGAACCGGATACGCAGTATTTT.

The chain is built from TRBV7-3 and TRBJ2-2; no definite D call. From germline, CDR1 is SGHTA and CDR2 FQGTGA. Deletions cut 4 bases from V and 5 bases from J, with 5 bases between. The CDR3 covers 12 residues. The CDR3 DNA follows: TGTGCCAGCAGCTCCGAAACCGGGGAGCTGTTTTTT. Its protein product is CASSSETGELFF.

In its sample, this clone was seen a few times. The V gene is TRBV4-1, the J gene TRBJ2-5; TRBD2 matches at 8 bases. Germline V gene lookup returns CDR1 MGHRA and CDR2 YSYEKL. The CDR3 has 17 residues. Trimming cost V 1 base and J 4 bases; bases outside gene matches: 11. The chain's CDR3 is CASSQVFLAGGGETQYF. The CDR3 DNA reads TGCGCCAGCAGCCAAGTTTTCCTAGCGGGCGGCGGAGAGACCCAGTACTTC.

A single count supports this clone. As DNA, the CDR3 is TGTGCCAGTAGTATCGGACTAGCGGGGGCGAATGAGCAGTTCTTC. It is translated as CASSIGLAGANEQFF. The chain uses TRBV19 and TRBJ2-1; TRBD2 matches at 13 bases. The CDR3 is 15 residues long. Germline V gene lookup returns CDR1 LNHDA and CDR2 SQIVND (reference sequence). V lost 3 bases and J lost 7; bases outside the gene matches: 3. Combining the CDR3 with reference TRBV19 and TRBJ2-1 gives the whole variable domain DGGITQSPKYLFRKEGQNVTLSCEQNLNHDAMYWYRQDPGQGLRLIYYSQIVNDFQKGDIAEGYSVSREKKESFPLTVTSAQKNPTAFYLCASSIGLAGANEQFFGPGTRLTVL.

The V and J genes are TRBV7-2 and TRBJ2-5; no clear D gene. The CDR3 runs to 13 residues. The germline V and J ends were trimmed by 8 bases and 2 bases, with 12 bases remaining between them. CDR1 and CDR2 (germline): SGHTA, FQGNSA. Written as DNA, the CDR3 is TGTGCCAGCGCCCCGCGCGGACAAGAGACCCAGTACTTC. As protein: CASAPRGQETQYF.

Worth noting for this clone: Distinct nucleotide sequences in the sample also encode this CDR3. This sequence joins TRBV5-1 and TRBJ1-5, with D possibly TRBD1 on 5 matching bases. This CDR3 comprises 15 residues. Germline V CDR1 and CDR2: SGHRS, YFSETQ. V lost 0 bases and J 0 bases, leaving 7 bases between the germline ends. Written as DNA, the CDR3 is TGCGCCAGCAGCTTGGGGGGGAATAGCAATCAGCCCCAGCATTTT. It is translated as CASSLGGNSNQPQHF.

This rearrangement joins TRBV6-4 to TRBJ2-5; D is unclear. Trimming stripped 4 bases from V and 5 bases from J, with 11 bases between. Germline CDR1 and CDR2: MRHNA and SNTAGT. CDR3 size: 13 residues. CDR3 sequence: CASSVRFGETQYF. CDR3 sequence (DNA): TGTGCCAGCAGTGTACGATTCGGGGAGACCCAGTACTTC.